What follows are 29 T cell receptor gamma chains derived from one specimen sequenced in a study of Vδ1+ human thymocytes (dated by TCRdb to the late 2010s). TCRdb records Illumina MiSeq as the sequencer. RNA was extracted with the RNeasy mini kit and reverse transcribed using Superscript III. CDR3 amplicons were produced by multiplex PCR using pooled V-gene forward primers and a constant-region reverse primer with Illumina adaptor overhangs. The public reads were reprocessed by TCRdb using CATT, and rows of matching DNA were later combined. The sample yields about 36,000 gamma-chain clones; 20% to 25% were counted once. About 2% of the sample belongs to the ten largest clones. The study at large found these results: In contrast to oligoclonal peripheral blood repertoires, thymic TRG and TRD repertoires appeared to be highly polyclonal with Gaussian CDR3 length distributions.

Their specific antigens are unknown. The sequenced sample was Vdelta1+ gamma-delta thymocytes from the thymus. The cell subset or site label, read with the paper, signifies: FACS-sorted CD3+ TCRalphabeta- TCRVdelta1+ TCRVdelta2- thymocytes. All receptors come from a girl less than two years old who had congenital heart surgery.

This clone is judged medium-sized. The chain joins TRGV9 to TRGJ1 or TRGJ2. The CDR3 has 13 amino acids. Germline-derived CDR1 and CDR2 are GITISATS and ISYDGTV (reference sequence). V dropped 0 bases and J dropped 3; count of bases not matched to a gene: 2. The DNA of the CDR3 is TGTGCCTTGTGGGAGGTGTTTTATTATAAGAAACTCTTT. Amino acid sequence: CALWEVFYYKKLF.

The chain links TRGV2 to TRGJ1 or TRGJ2. There are 14 residues in the CDR3. Per the germline V gene, CDR1 is EGSNGY and CDR2 is YDSYNSKV. V dropped 0 bases and J dropped 4; count of bases not matched to a gene: 6. The CDR3 here is CATWDGREYYKKLF. The CDR3 DNA sequence: TGTGCCACCTGGGACGGGCGTGAGTATTATAAGAAACTCTTT.

This clone came up a few times. J is TRGJ1 or TRGJ2 and V is TRGV8. The CDR3 has 11 residues. Trimming took 4 bases from V and 7 from J; bases not matched to a gene: 4. The germline V gene has CDR1 VENAVY and CDR2 YDSYNSRV. CDR3 coding DNA: TGTGCCACCTGGGAACCCTATAAGAAACTCTTT. Its protein product is CATWEPYKKLF.

This chain connects TRGV3 to TRGJ1 or TRGJ2. Germline V gene sequence: CDR1 VTNTFY, CDR2 YDVSTARD (reference sequence). The CDR3 is 17 residues long. The junction had 19 bases not matched to a gene; V was cut back by 0 bases and J by 8 bases. The CDR3, as DNA: TGTGCCACCTGGGACAGGCCTCACCGGTCAAAGGTGCATAAGAAACTCTTT. It specifies CATWDRPHRSKVHKKLF.

The chain couples TRGV5 to TRGJ1 or TRGJ2. Germline V gene data show CDR1 as VINAFY and CDR2 as YDVSNSKD. The CDR3 contains 12 residues. The ends lost 6 bases at V and 3 bases at J; junction bases unmatched: 5. CDR3 in DNA: TGTGCCACCTGGCCCCGTTATTATAAGAAACTCTTT. Translating it yields CATWPRYYKKLF.

This clone occurred a few times. This sequence joins TRGV2 and TRGJ1 or TRGJ2. V lost 4 bases, J lost 3 bases, and 15 bases stayed unmatched. Germline CDR1 reads EGSNGY; CDR2 reads YDSYNSKV. The CDR3 is 16 amino acids. This CDR3 is CATWDGIESRYYKKLF. The CDR3 DNA reads as TGTGCCACCTGGGATGGGATAGAATCACGTTATTATAAGAAACTCTTT.

The table lists this clone with a few counts. The chain is built from TRGV8 and TRGJP2. The length of the CDR3 is 15 residues. The V gene's germline CDR1 is VENAVY and CDR2 YDSYNSRV. The ends lost 4 bases at V and 6 bases at J; junction bases unmatched: 11. CDR3 region: CATWDRQTGDWIKTF. Written as DNA, the CDR3 is TGTGCCACCTGGGACAGGCAAACGGGTGATTGGATCAAGACGTTT.

This chain links TRGV9 with TRGJ1 or TRGJ2. The CDR3 extends over 14 amino acids. Per the germline V gene, CDR1 is GITISATS and CDR2 is ISYDGTV (reference sequence). V dropped 3 bases and J dropped 6; count of bases not matched to a gene: 11. This chain's CDR3 is CALWEPPPSYKKLF. Here the CDR3 DNA reads TGTGCCTTGTGGGAGCCCCCTCCAAGTTATAAGAAACTCTTT.

A few counts support this clone. The chain combines TRGV9 with TRGJP2. V trimming: 0 bases; J trimming: 5 bases; junction bases outside the gene matches: 6. Germline V lookup: CDR1 GITISATS, CDR2 ISYDGTV (reference sequence). The CDR3 is made up of 15 amino acids. CDR3 DNA sequence: TGTGCCTTGTGGGAGGTGCAGTTGAGTGATTGGATCAAGACGTTT. Translation: CALWEVQLSDWIKTF.

This chain connects TRGV8 to TRGJP2. There are 16 residues in the CDR3. V lost 3 bases to trimming and J lost 1 base; unmatched junction nucleotides: 8. CDR1 VENAVY and CDR2 YDSYNSRV come from the germline V gene. This chain's CDR3 is CATWDDRGSSDWIKTF. Written as DNA, the CDR3 is TGTGCCACCTGGGATGACCGGGGTAGTAGTGATTGGATCAAGACGTTT.

Points on this clone: Being one base from a much bigger clone, this may be a read error. The same CDR3 can be traced to other DNA sequences in this sample. The gene calls are TRGV2 and TRGJ1 or TRGJ2. Germline V gene sequence: CDR1 EGSNGY, CDR2 YDSYNSKV. V trimming: 0 bases; J trimming: 8 bases; junction bases outside the gene matches: 4. CDR3 size: 12 residues. CDR3 region: CATWDGRDKKLF. CDR3 bases: TGTGCCACCTGGGACGGGCGAGATAAGAAACTCTTT.

The sample holds a few counts of this clone. J is TRGJP1 and V is TRGV9. The V gene end was trimmed by 2 bases and the J gene end by 0 bases; junction bases not matched to a gene: 3. Looked up from germline, CDR1 is GITISATS and CDR2 is ISYDGTV (reference sequence). CDR3 size: 15 residues. This chain's CDR3 is CALWEEHTTGWFKIF. Written as DNA, the CDR3 is TGTGCCTTGTGGGAGGAGCATACCACTGGTTGGTTCAAGATATTT.

Worth noting for this clone: A read error may produce the germline difference seen at one junction end. The rearrangement uses TRGV3 and TRGJ1 or TRGJ2. Germline CDR1 VTNTFY, CDR2 YDVSTARD (reference sequence). CDR3 length: 14 amino acids. The CDR3 loop reads CTTWDRRGDYKKLF. Written as DNA, the CDR3 is TGTACCACCTGGGACAGGCGAGGGGATTATAAGAAACTCTTT.

The rearrangement uses TRGV4 and TRGJ1 or TRGJ2. With V trimmed by 3 bases and J by 2 bases, 4 bases remained unmatched. The CDR3 covers 13 residues. CDR1 EGSTGY and CDR2 YDSYTSSV come from the germline V gene. CDR3: CATWDSDYYKKLF. CDR3 DNA: TGTGCCACCTGGGATTCAGATTATTATAAGAAACTCTTT.

The chain combines TRGV8 with TRGJ1 or TRGJ2. The V segment lost 2 bases and the J segment 12 bases; nucleotides outside the gene matches: 7. From germline, CDR1 is VENAVY and CDR2 YDSYNSRV. The CDR3 is 11 amino acids. CDR3 nucleotide sequence: TGTGCCACCTGGGATAAAACTAGGAAACTCTTT. This gives the protein CATWDKTRKLF.

This clone was recorded at least ten times. The same CDR3 also results from other DNA sequences found in this sample. The chain uses TRGV8 and TRGJ1 or TRGJ2. J lost 4 bases, V lost 1 base, and 1 base had no gene match. The CDR3 extends over 12 amino acids. The germline gives CDR1 VENAVY, CDR2 YDSYNSRV. The CDR3 is CATWDRYYKKLF. The DNA of the CDR3 is TGTGCCACCTGGGATAGATATTATAAGAAACTCTTT.

V gene TRGV3 combines with J gene TRGJ1 or TRGJ2. Trimming at V came to 0 bases and at J to 2 bases, leaving 7 bases not matched to a gene. This CDR3 has 15 residues. Germline V lookup: CDR1 VTNTFY, CDR2 YDVSTARD (reference sequence). The CDR3 sequence: CATWDRPQYYYKKLF. The CDR3 DNA follows: TGTGCCACCTGGGACAGGCCGCAATATTATTATAAGAAACTCTTT.

This clone appeared a few times. V and J are TRGV2 and TRGJ1 or TRGJ2. This CDR3 has 13 residues. Germline CDR1 EGSNGY, CDR2 YDSYNSKV. With V trimmed by 4 bases and J by 4 bases, 7 bases remained unmatched. The CDR3, as DNA: TGTGCCACCTGGGAGCAGCCGTATTATAAGAAACTCTTT. Protein: CATWEQPYYKKLF.

The rearrangement joins TRGV4 to TRGJ1 or TRGJ2. Germline V CDR1 and CDR2: EGSTGY, YDSYTSSV. V was clipped by 3 bases and J by 2 bases; unmatched bases: 10. The CDR3 is 15 residues long. The DNA of the CDR3 is TGTGCCACCTGGGATCGCCAAATGGATTATTATAAGAAACTCTTT. It codes for CATWDRQMDYYKKLF.

J is TRGJ1 or TRGJ2 and V is TRGV4. CDR3 length equals 10 residues. Unmatched junction bases numbered 5, after V lost 3 bases and J lost 12 bases. CDR1 and CDR2 from the germline V gene are EGSTGY and YDSYTSSV. The CDR3 sequence is CATWDYGKLF. Here the CDR3 DNA reads TGTGCCACCTGGGATTACGGGAAACTCTTT.

The V and J genes are TRGV9 and TRGJ1 or TRGJ2. This CDR3 has 14 residues. In germline, CDR1 is GITISATS, CDR2 ISYDGTV (reference sequence). Trimming took 0 bases from V and 4 from J; bases not matched to a gene: 6. CDR3 amino acids: CALWEVVSYYKKLF. The CDR3 DNA is TGTGCCTTGTGGGAGGTGGTTTCCTATTATAAGAAACTCTTT.

The chain combines TRGV2 with TRGJ1 or TRGJ2. The CDR3 is 16 amino acids. Germline V CDR1 and CDR2: EGSNGY, YDSYNSKV. Trimming took 2 bases from V and 3 from J; bases not matched to a gene: 13. CDR3 DNA: TGTGCCACCTGGGACGATAAAGAGGGAGGTTATTATAAGAAACTCTTT. Its translation is CATWDDKEGGYYKKLF.

A remark on this clone: Other DNA variants within this sample encode the same CDR3. The chain recombines TRGV9 with TRGJP2. CDR3 length: 14 residues. V dropped 2 bases and J dropped 2; count of bases not matched to a gene: 2. Germline assignment: CDR1 GITISATS and CDR2 ISYDGTV (reference sequence). CDR3 loop: CALWEESSDWIKTF. CDR3 in DNA: TGTGCCTTGTGGGAGGAAAGTAGTGATTGGATCAAGACGTTT.

The V and J genes are TRGV2 and TRGJ1 or TRGJ2. The CDR3 runs 15 residues. In germline, CDR1 is EGSNGY, CDR2 YDSYNSKV. The V and J ends lost 0 bases and 3 bases, in that order; junction bases with no gene match: 8. The CDR3 DNA sequence: TGTGCCACCTGGGACGGGCCGTCTCTTTATTATAAGAAACTCTTT. This translates into CATWDGPSLYYKKLF.

The chain couples TRGV9 to TRGJP. Germline V CDR1 and CDR2: GITISATS, ISYDGTV (reference sequence). With V trimmed by 5 bases and J by 9 bases, 7 bases remained unmatched. The CDR3 totals 15 residues. CDR3 protein: CALWAEGLGKKIKVF. For the CDR3, the DNA is TGTGCCTTGTGGGCAGAAGGGTTGGGCAAAAAAATCAAGGTATTT.

As regards this clone: Other DNA variants within this sample encode the same CDR3. The V and J genes are TRGV8 and TRGJ1 or TRGJ2. V gave up 2 bases and J gave up 8 bases; unmatched junction bases: 3. The CDR3 is 11 residues long. In germline, CDR1 is VENAVY, CDR2 YDSYNSRV. CDR3 nucleotide sequence: TGTGCCACCTGGGATAAAGATAAGAAACTCTTT. It yields the protein CATWDKDKKLF.

The chain carries TRGV4 and TRGJ1 or TRGJ2. The CDR3 sequence is 13 residues long. CDR1 is EGSTGY, CDR2 YDSYTSSV, per germline. V dropped 2 bases and J dropped 11; count of bases not matched to a gene: 12. The CDR3 DNA sequence: TGTGCCACCTGGGATGCCCCGCTAAAGGAGAAACTCTTT. Translated: CATWDAPLKEKLF.

This clone was detected only a few times. The chain carries TRGV2 and TRGJP2. The CDR3 is 17 residues long. Germline V gives CDR1 EGSNGY, CDR2 YDSYNSKV. V gave up 4 bases and J gave up 0 bases; unmatched junction bases: 11. Here the CDR3 reads CATWDGIENSSDWIKTF. The CDR3 nucleotides are TGTGCCACCTGGGATGGGATAGAAAATAGTAGTGATTGGATCAAGACGTTT.

In its sample, this clone was seen a few times. The V and J genes are TRGV4 and TRGJ1 or TRGJ2. J was trimmed by 0 bases and V by 0 bases; bases with no gene match: 5. Germline values: CDR1 EGSTGY, CDR2 YDSYTSSV. The CDR3 runs to 15 residues. The CDR3 here is CATWDGVMNYYKKLF. CDR3 DNA sequence: TGTGCCACCTGGGATGGGGTTATGAATTATTATAAGAAACTCTTT.